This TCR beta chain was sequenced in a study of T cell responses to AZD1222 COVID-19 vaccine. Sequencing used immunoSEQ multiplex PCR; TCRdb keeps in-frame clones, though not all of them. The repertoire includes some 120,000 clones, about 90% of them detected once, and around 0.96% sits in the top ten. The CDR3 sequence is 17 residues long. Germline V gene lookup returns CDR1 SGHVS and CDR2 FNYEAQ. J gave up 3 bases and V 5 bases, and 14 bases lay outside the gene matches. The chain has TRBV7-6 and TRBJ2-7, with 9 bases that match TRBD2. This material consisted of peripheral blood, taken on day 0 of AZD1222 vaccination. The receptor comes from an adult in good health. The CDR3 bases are TGTGCCAGCAGCCCCCCGGTGGGGCGGGAGGGCCTCTACGAGCAGTACTTC. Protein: CASSPPVGREGLYEQYF.